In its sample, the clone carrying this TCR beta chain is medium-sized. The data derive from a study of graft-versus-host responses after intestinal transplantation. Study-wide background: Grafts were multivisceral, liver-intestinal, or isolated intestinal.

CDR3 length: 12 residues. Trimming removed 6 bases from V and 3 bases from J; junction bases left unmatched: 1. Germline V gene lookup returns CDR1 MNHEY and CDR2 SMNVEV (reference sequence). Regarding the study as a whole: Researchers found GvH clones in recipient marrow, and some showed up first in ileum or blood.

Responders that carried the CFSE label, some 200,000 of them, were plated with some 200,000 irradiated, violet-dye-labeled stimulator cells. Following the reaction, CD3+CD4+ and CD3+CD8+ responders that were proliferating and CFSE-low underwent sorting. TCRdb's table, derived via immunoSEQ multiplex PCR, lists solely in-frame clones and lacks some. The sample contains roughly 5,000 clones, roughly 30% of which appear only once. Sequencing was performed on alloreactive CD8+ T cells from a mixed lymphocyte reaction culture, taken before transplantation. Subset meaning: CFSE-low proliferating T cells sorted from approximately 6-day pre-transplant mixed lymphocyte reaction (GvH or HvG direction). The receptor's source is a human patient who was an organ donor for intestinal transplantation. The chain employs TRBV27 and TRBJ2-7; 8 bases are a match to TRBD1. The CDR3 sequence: CASSGTGYEQYV. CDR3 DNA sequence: TGTGCCAGCAGCGGGACAGGCTACGAGCAGTACGTC.